This T cell receptor (beta chain) was identified in a study of T cell responses to AZD1222 COVID-19 vaccine. Study findings and constraints: Among spike-specific TCRs, nearly half reportedly target unmutated variant regions. At baseline, just a handful of AZD1222 recipients tested seropositive. It should be noted that donors were predominantly white British and more often female, and clonal diversity was possibly underestimated.

About this clone: Its antigen remains unidentified.

The method was immunoSEQ multiplex PCR; TCRdb's version includes in-frame clones alone and lacks a portion of them. The sample lists 120,000 to 150,000 clones, about 81% occurring once. V was trimmed by 10 bases and J by 0 bases, leaving 25 bases between them. Looked up from germline, CDR1 is LNHDA and CDR2 is SQIVND (reference sequence). The CDR3 spans 19 residues. The TCR comes from an adult in good health. The chain combines TRBV19 with TRBJ2-6; possibly TRBD2 for D (7 bases). Material: peripheral blood, obtained on day 0 of MenACWY control vaccination. Written as DNA, the CDR3 is TGTGCCACCTCCGGGCGGGGGAGGGACATACTCTCTGGGGCCAACGTCCTGACTTTC. This gives the protein CATSGRGRDILSGANVLTF.